This TCR beta chain was profiled in a study of vaccination and CD4 T cells after COVID-19. For the study at large: Two of the convalescents were Hispanic, and convalescents were six males and four females. SARS-CoV-2, HCoV-NL63, HCoV-OC43 and HCoV-229E supplied the overlapping spike peptides used to stimulate cells.

Treatment of the sample: roughly 10-day PBMC culture with coronavirus spike peptide pools or control peptides (ViraFEST assay). About this clonotype: Its antigen remains unknown.

Sequence data for DNA of cultured CD4+ T cells were generated by the Oncomine TCR Beta short-read assay. Scientists extracted genomic DNA from CD4+ T cells grown in culture. In TCRdb, the PCR reads were re-called with MiXCR into one record per CDR3 protein. The sample lists around 8,000 distinct CDR3 sequences, more than 60% occurring once. Germline V gene data show CDR1 as SGHAT and CDR2 as FQDESV (reference sequence). The V segment lost 3 bases and the J segment 6 bases; nucleotides outside the gene matches: 10. The CDR3 has 15 residues. The sequences come from cultured CD4+ T cells from blood, collected after SARS-CoV-2 vaccination. This chain links TRBV11-1 with TRBJ2-7; 8 bases agree with TRBD2. The receptor was isolated from a human donor with COVID-19. CDR3 bases: TGTGCCAGCAGCTTGGCAAGGACTAGCAACAGCGAGCAGTACTTC. It encodes CASSLARTSNSEQYF.